Sequencing of this T cell receptor (beta chain) was carried out in a study of cytomegalovirus exposure and HLA in healthy donors. Study outcomes and limitations: Per published reports, the classifier diagnosed cytomegalovirus status with high specificity and sensitivity. Subsequent analysis found a tendency for first-cohort TCR clusters to co-occur within the approximately 130 validation repertoires. Around 160 TCR beta chains were listed as cytomegalovirus-associated.

The CDR3 is made up of 15 amino acids. Trimming removed 4 bases from V and 6 bases from J, with 16 bases in between. In germline, CDR1 is MDHEN, CDR2 SYDVKM. Clones were read by immunoSEQ multiplex PCR, and TCRdb kept only the in-frame ones, dropping some. The data contain approximately 230,000 clones, about 90% of them singletons. Donors were drawn from the roughly 110-subject validation cohort, separate from the roughly 700-subject first cohort. This clone rates as medium-sized. The antigen remains unidentified. Sequencing was done on a sample of PBMCs. This chain connects TRBV28 to TRBJ1-5, with D perhaps matching TRBD1 (5 bases). The TCR originated in a man between 18 and 29 years old in good health and CMV-seropositive. In nucleotides, the CDR3 is TGTGCCAGCAGTTCATCCGGGGCCCCCCGTCAGCCCCAGCATTTT. Residues: CASSSSGAPRQPQHF. The variable domain in full, completed from reference TRBV28 and TRBJ1-5, reads DVKVTQSSRYLVKRTGEKVFLECVQDMDHENMFWYRQDPGLGLRLIYFSYDVKMKEKGDIPEGYSVSREKKERFSLILESASTNQTSMYLCASSSSGAPRQPQHFGDGTRLSIL.